This TCR beta chain is from a study of blood T cells in healthy people across ages. J lost 10 bases, V lost 2 bases, and 12 bases had no gene match. The CDR3 is made up of 15 amino acids. Germline V gene lookup returns CDR1 SGHRS and CDR2 YFSETQ. This clonotype was seen more than once but under ten times. Primed by a sample-barcoded 5' primer and a J-beta primer mix, a second PCR proceeded for about 7 to 12 cycles. TCRdb independently ran MiXCR on the 5' RACE reads; one entry per CDR3 protein. The sample has approximately 1,000,000 distinct CDR3 sequences, less than 45% seen once. This clonotype was sampled from a man aged 18 to 30 in good health. The chain combines TRBV5-1 with TRBJ2-4; TRBD1 agrees at 7 bases. Sequencing was done on a sample of blood. The CDR3 protein is CASSFGTAKDVIQYF. CDR3 in DNA: TGCGCCAGCAGCTTCGGGACAGCAAAGGATGTAATTCAGTACTTC.